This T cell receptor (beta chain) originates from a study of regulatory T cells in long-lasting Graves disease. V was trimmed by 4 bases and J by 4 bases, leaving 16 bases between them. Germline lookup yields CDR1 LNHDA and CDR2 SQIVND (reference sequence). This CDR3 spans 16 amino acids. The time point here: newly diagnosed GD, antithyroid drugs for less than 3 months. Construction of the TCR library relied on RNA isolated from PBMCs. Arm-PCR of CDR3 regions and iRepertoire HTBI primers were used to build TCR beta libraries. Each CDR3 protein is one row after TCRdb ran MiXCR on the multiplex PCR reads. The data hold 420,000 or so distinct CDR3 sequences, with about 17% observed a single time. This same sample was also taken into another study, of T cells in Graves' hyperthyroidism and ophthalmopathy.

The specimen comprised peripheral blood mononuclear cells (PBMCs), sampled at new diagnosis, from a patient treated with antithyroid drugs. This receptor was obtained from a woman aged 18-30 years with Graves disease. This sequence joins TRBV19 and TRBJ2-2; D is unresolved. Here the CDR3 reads CASSRSAGTGTGELFF. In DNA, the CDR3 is TGTGCCAGTAGTAGGTCGGCTGGTACGGGCACCGGGGAGCTGTTTTTT.